A selection of T cell receptor beta chains follows, all from one sample in a study of cytomegalovirus exposure and HLA in healthy donors. Assay: immunoSEQ multiplex PCR; the TCRdb copy retains only in-frame clones and omits some. The table has about 280,000 clones, 70% to 90% seen once. The specimen was PBMCs. These receptors came from a woman aged 18-35 years in good health and CMV-seronegative. Both conserved end residues are trimmed from each CDR3.

j_call: TRBJ2-5; v_call: TRBV28; cdr3_aa: ASSLWSQETQY
j_call: TRBJ1-2; v_call: TRBV6-5; cdr3_aa: ASTTGGLGYWGYT
j_call: TRBJ1-2; v_call: TRBV9; cdr3_aa: ASSPPWDRGGYGYT
j_call: TRBJ2-2; v_call: TRBV2; cdr3_aa: ASNASPGELF
j_call: TRBJ2-7; v_call: TRBV10-2; cdr3_aa: ASKRQGAYEQY
j_call: TRBJ2-7; v_call: TRBV7-2; cdr3_aa: ASSQAVSYEQY
j_call: TRBJ2-7; v_call: TRBV6-1; cdr3_aa: ASSDERQGAYEQY
j_call: TRBJ1-1; v_call: TRBV28; cdr3_aa: ASSSPRPTGKVTEAF
j_call: TRBJ1-2; v_call: TRBV28; cdr3_aa: ATHESLNYGYT
j_call: TRBJ2-1; v_call: TRBV5-1; cdr3_aa: ASSFRTGFRDEQF
j_call: TRBJ2-2; v_call: TRBV7-3; cdr3_aa: ASSLGPYTGELF
j_call: TRBJ2-7; v_call: TRBV5-1; cdr3_aa: ASSLQESYEQY
j_call: TRBJ2-7; v_call: TRBV27; cdr3_aa: ASSPWSSSYEQY
j_call: TRBJ2-1; v_call: TRBV27; cdr3_aa: ASSLELAGVNEQF
j_call: TRBJ2-1; v_call: TRBV7-2; cdr3_aa: ASSLVGTGNNEQF
j_call: TRBJ2-7; v_call: TRBV27; cdr3_aa: ASSWGQPTYEQY
j_call: TRBJ2-7; v_call: TRBV7-3; cdr3_aa: ASSLSGSESYEQY
j_call: TRBJ2-7; v_call: TRBV15; cdr3_aa: ATSRDFGTGDEQY
j_call: TRBJ1-1; v_call: TRBV7-8; cdr3_aa: ASSLVTVNTEAF
j_call: TRBJ2-4; v_call: TRBV25-1; cdr3_aa: ASANKHSGTKNIQY
j_call: TRBJ1-6; v_call: TRBV25-1; cdr3_aa: ASSEGPGQGNSPLH
j_call: TRBJ1-5; v_call: TRBV6-1; cdr3_aa: ASSERGAGVNQPQH
j_call: TRBJ2-3; v_call: TRBV5-1; cdr3_aa: ASSPIVGGSTDTQY
j_call: TRBJ2-3; v_call: TRBV28; cdr3_aa: ASSSGQGGTDTQY
j_call: TRBJ1-1; v_call: TRBV28; cdr3_aa: ASRLPGQLNTEAF
j_call: TRBJ2-3; v_call: TRBV4-1; cdr3_aa: ASSQNLWTSGTDTQY
j_call: TRBJ2-3; v_call: TRBV5-1; cdr3_aa: ASRTGLGDTQY
j_call: TRBJ2-7; v_call: TRBV7-9; cdr3_aa: ASSQTGDSRGEQY
j_call: TRBJ1-4; v_call: TRBV10-1; cdr3_aa: ASSESGQDNEKLF
j_call: TRBJ1-3; v_call: TRBV19; cdr3_aa: ASKSHLGDRGLGNTIY
j_call: TRBJ1-4; v_call: TRBV9; cdr3_aa: ASTPQAGAGEKLF
j_call: TRBJ1-2; v_call: TRBV18; cdr3_aa: ASSLGWDTQDGYT
j_call: TRBJ1-1; v_call: TRBV6-5; cdr3_aa: ASSYGGVRTEAF
j_call: TRBJ2-1; v_call: TRBV2; cdr3_aa: ASTGTRALKNEQF
j_call: TRBJ2-3; v_call: TRBV7-2; cdr3_aa: ASSSQGTDTQY
j_call: TRBJ1-2; v_call: TRBV15; cdr3_aa: ATSRVGTGAAIYGYT
j_call: TRBJ2-7; v_call: TRBV4-1; cdr3_aa: ASSPTGTDEQY
j_call: TRBJ2-7; v_call: TRBV27; cdr3_aa: ASSFRSPPREQY
j_call: TRBJ2-7; v_call: TRBV11-2; cdr3_aa: ASSLDRVGGLYEQY
j_call: TRBJ2-7; v_call: TRBV4-1; cdr3_aa: ASSLQGDGDEQY
j_call: TRBJ2-7; v_call: TRBV14; cdr3_aa: ASSLRDPLREQY
j_call: TRBJ1-3; v_call: TRBV11-2; cdr3_aa: ASSLEDRRGNTIY
j_call: TRBJ2-3; v_call: TRBV5-1; cdr3_aa: ASSRREVAVTDTQY
j_call: TRBJ2-2; v_call: TRBV6-5; cdr3_aa: ASSYFAGRGTGELF
j_call: TRBJ1-2; v_call: TRBV19; cdr3_aa: ASSIDTGQYYGYT